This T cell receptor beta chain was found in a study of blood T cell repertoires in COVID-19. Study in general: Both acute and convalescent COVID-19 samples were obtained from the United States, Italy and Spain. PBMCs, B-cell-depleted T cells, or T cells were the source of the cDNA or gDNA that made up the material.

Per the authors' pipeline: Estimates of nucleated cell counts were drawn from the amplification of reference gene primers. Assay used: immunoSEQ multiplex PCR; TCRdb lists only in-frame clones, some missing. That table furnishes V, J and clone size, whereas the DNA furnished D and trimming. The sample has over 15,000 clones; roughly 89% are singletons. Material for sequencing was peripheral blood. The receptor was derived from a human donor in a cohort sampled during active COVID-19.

The CDR3 DNA sequence: TGTGCCAGCAGTAACGCCGGGACAGGACTAAACACTGAAGCTTTCTTT. It yields the protein CASSNAGTGLNTEAFF. The chain employs TRBV6-2 or TRBV6-3 and TRBJ1-1; 8 bases fit TRBD1. Germline loops: CDR1 MNHEY, CDR2 SVGEGT. The CDR3 runs 16 residues. V dropped 5 bases and J dropped 2; count of bases not matched to a gene: 10.